This T cell receptor (beta chain) was retrieved from a study of blood T cell repertoires in COVID-19. Study background: Sites across the United States, Italy and Spain contributed samples from acute and convalescent COVID-19. PBMCs, B-cell-depleted T cells, or T cells provided the cDNA or gDNA that made up the material.

The J segment lost 4 bases and the V segment lost 1 base, leaving 9 bases of the junction unmatched. The CDR3 runs to 16 residues. In germline, CDR1 is SGHDT, CDR2 YYEEEE. Methods used by the authors: How many nucleated cells were present was estimated from reference gene primer amplification. TCRdb keeps only in-frame clones here, not all; method: immunoSEQ multiplex PCR. V and J calls and clone size follow that table, whereas D and trimming were derived from the DNA. The table has 200,000 to 250,000 clones, 86% seen once. The chain uses TRBV5-6 and TRBJ1-2; 8 bases line up with TRBD1. The material sequenced was peripheral blood. The origin of this receptor is a woman between 55 and 75 years old who had recovered from COVID-19. The CDR3 is CASSLLRQGPFYGYTF. CDR3 DNA sequence: TGTGCCAGCAGCTTGTTGAGACAGGGGCCTTTCTATGGCTACACCTTC.